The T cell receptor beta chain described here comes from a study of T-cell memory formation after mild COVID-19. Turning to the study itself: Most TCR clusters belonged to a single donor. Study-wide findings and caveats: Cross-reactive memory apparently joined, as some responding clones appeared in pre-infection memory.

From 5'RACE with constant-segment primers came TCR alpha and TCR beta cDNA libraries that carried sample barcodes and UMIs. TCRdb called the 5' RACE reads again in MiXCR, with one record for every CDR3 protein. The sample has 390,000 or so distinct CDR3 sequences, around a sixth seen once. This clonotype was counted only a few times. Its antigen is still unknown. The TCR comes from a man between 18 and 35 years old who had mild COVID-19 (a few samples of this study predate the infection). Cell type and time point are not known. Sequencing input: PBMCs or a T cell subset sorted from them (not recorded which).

CDR3 nucleotides: TGTGCCAGCAGCTCTATGGGACACGGCGAAAAACTGTTTTTT. It is translated as CASSSMGHGEKLFF. The V gene is TRBV7-6, the J gene TRBJ1-4, with D possibly matching TRBD1 (6 bases). CDR3 length: 14 residues. Trimming removed 4 bases at V and 8 bases at J, with 14 bases between. Germline CDR1 is SGHVS and CDR2 is FNYEAQ.